Below, one T cell receptor beta chain is given with its context. Sequencing was performed with immunoSEQ multiplex PCR; in TCRdb, only in-frame clones are kept and a portion is missing. The sample records under 40,000 clones, 80% to 95% being singletons. This specimen comes from a study of PD-L1 blockade in urothelial cancer. On the study more broadly: Once treatment had started, blood was analyzed at 3 weeks (second dose) and again at 6 weeks.

Patients suffered from locally advanced or metastatic urothelial carcinoma. Individual patients had between 1 and 8 samples, taken pretreatment and on-treatment. V lost 7 bases and J lost 5, with 14 bases in between. CDR1 and CDR2 from the germline V gene are MNHNY and SVGAGI (reference sequence). This CDR3 has 13 amino acids. The sequence was obtained from a man in his 70s with urothelial cancer. The gene calls are TRBV6-6 and TRBJ1-1; TRBD1 might be the D (5 bases). The sample here was PBMCs, taken around atezolizumab (anti-PD-L1) treatment. The CDR3, as DNA: TGTGCCAGCACCCGCGCCGGGGGGACTGAAGCTTTCTTT. It encodes CASTRAGGTEAFF.